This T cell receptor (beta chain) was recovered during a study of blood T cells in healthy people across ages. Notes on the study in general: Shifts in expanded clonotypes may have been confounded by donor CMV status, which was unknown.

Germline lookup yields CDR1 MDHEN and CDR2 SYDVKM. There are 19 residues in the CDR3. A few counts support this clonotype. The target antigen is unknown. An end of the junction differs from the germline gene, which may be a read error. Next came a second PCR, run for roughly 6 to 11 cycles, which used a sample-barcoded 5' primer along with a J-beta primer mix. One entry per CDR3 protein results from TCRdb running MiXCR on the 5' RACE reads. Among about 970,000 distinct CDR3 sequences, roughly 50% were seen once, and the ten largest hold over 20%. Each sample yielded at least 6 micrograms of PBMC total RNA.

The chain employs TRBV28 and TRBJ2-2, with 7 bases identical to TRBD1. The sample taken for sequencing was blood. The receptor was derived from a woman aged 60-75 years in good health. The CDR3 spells CASRPLPARQGSNTGELFF. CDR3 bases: TGTGCTAGCAGACCCCTACCCGCTCGACAGGGATCGAACACCGGGGAGCTGTTTTTT.